This is a list of T cell receptor beta chains from one sample in a study of shared clonotypes between healthy human individuals. This table comes from immunoSEQ multiplex PCR, and its TCRdb copy is limited to in-frame clones, with some not included. The sample has 450,000 to 700,000 clones, 95% to 96% seen once; the top ten hold roughly 0.1%. The sample consisted of naive CD8+ T cells sorted from blood. These receptors all stem from a woman in her thirties in good health. Each CDR3 is given with its conserved first and last residue. The D gene is left open where the match is weak. Size tells how often a clone was seen (once, few, many) or the class of an expanded clone, and some rows leave it out.

. | TRBD1 | 14 | TRBJ2-1 | TRBV30 | TGTGCCTGGAGTCCGGGACAGGGGATGGTGGAGCAGTTCTTC | CAWSPGQGMVEQFF
. | TRBD1 | 16 | TRBJ2-2 | TRBV4-1 | TGCGCCAGCAGCCATCGGACAGGAATGAACACCGGGGAGCTGTTTTTT | CASSHRTGMNTGELFF
. | TRBD1 | 14 | TRBJ2-7 | TRBV5-4 | TGTGCCAGCAGCTTGTTGACAGGGATCCACGAGCAGTACTTC | CASSLLTGIHEQYF
. | . | 14 | TRBJ2-7 | TRBV4-1 | TGCGCCAGCAGCCCAGGACAGTCCTCCTACGAGCAGTACTTC | CASSPGQSSYEQYF
. | . | 13 | TRBJ1-2 | TRBV28 | TGTGCCAGCAGCCCGGGGTGGCCCTATGGCTACACCTTC | CASSPGWPYGYTF
. | TRBD2 | 17 | TRBJ2-5 | TRBV11-2 | TGTGCCAGCGGCGTTGCCTTCGGGGGAGGGCCTGCGGAGACCCAGTACTTC | CASGVAFGGGPAETQYF
. | . | 17 | TRBJ1-1 | TRBV2 | TGTGCCAGCAGTGAAGCCCCAGGGATGGGGATGAACACTGAAGCTTTCTTT | CASSEAPGMGMNTEAFF
once | . | 14 | TRBJ2-3 | TRBV19 | TGTGCCAGTAGTATAGAGGGAAGCACAGATACGCAGTATTTT | CASSIEGSTDTQYF
. | TRBD1 | 13 | TRBJ2-7 | TRBV13 | TGTGCCAGCAGCCTCGGACAGGGCTACGAGCAGTACTTC | CASSLGQGYEQYF
. | . | 15 | TRBJ1-5 | TRBV10-3 | TGTGCCATCAGTGTAGGGCTCTATAGCAATCAGCCCCAGCATTTT | CAISVGLYSNQPQHF
. | TRBD1 | 15 | TRBJ2-5 | TRBV7-8 | TGTGCCAGCAGCTTAGTCCAGGGGGCAGGAGAGACCCAGTACTTC | CASSLVQGAGETQYF
. | . | 17 | TRBJ2-7 | TRBV2 | TGTGCCAGCAGTGAAGACCGCTTCGGCGCGTGGGGCTACGAGCAGTACTTC | CASSEDRFGAWGYEQYF
. | . | 12 | TRBJ2-7 | TRBV28 | TGTGCCAGCAGTGAATATTCCTACGAGCAGTACTTC | CASSEYSYEQYF
. | TRBD2 | 17 | TRBJ2-5 | TRBV7-8 | TGTGCCAGCAGCTTATCGGCCTTTAGCGGGAGGTGGGAGACCCAGTACTTC | CASSLSAFSGRWETQYF
. | TRBD1 | 14 | TRBJ1-2 | TRBV13 | TGTGCCAGCAGCGAGGGACAGGGAGGGAGCGGCTACACCTTC | CASSEGQGGSGYTF
. | . | 17 | TRBJ2-3 | TRBV19 | TGTGCCAGCCACTCCTCAGGCGGGACAACTAGCACAGATACGCAGTATTTT | CASHSSGGTTSTDTQYF
. | TRBD2 | 15 | TRBJ2-2 | TRBV29-1 | TGCAGCGCTTGGACTAGCGGGTGGTACACCGGGGAGCTGTTTTTT | CSAWTSGWYTGELFF
few | . | 13 | TRBJ1-5 | TRBV2 | TGTGCCAGCAGGGGGTTCGTCAATCAGCCCCAGCATTTT | CASRGFVNQPQHF
. | . | 16 | TRBJ1-4 | TRBV5-5 | TGTGCCAGCAGCTTGGATGGGAGTCCCTATCTTGAAAAACTGTTTTTT | CASSLDGSPYLEKLFF
. | . | 14 | TRBJ1-1 | TRBV2 | TGTGCCAGCAGTCTCCAGTATGGTAAAACTGAAGCTTTCTTT | CASSLQYGKTEAFF
. | . | 13 | TRBJ2-7 | TRBV4-1 | TGCGCCAGCAGCACGCACAGGGTCGGCGAGCAGTACTTC | CASSTHRVGEQYF
. | . | 15 | TRBJ1-4 | TRBV9 | TGTGCCAGCAGCGTAGAGGGAGAGAGGGCAGAAAAACTGTTTTTT | CASSVEGERAEKLFF
. | . | 17 | TRBJ1-1 | TRBV5-6 | TGTGCCAGCAGCTTGGGTGGGACCTTCTGGGCCGGTCCTGAAGCTTTCTTT | CASSLGGTFWAGPEAFF
once | . | 13 | TRBJ2-7 | TRBV11-2 | TGTGCCAGCAGCTGGAGGGGTAACTACGAGCAGTACTTC | CASSWRGNYEQYF
. | TRBD2 | 19 | TRBJ2-1 | TRBV11-2 | TGTGCCAGCAGCGGCGAGACTAGCGGGAGGTCCGTCCCCCTCATTGAGCAGTTCTTC | CASSGETSGRSVPLIEQFF
. | . | 12 | TRBJ1-3 | TRBV28 | TGTGCCAGCAGTGCCTCGTGGAACACCATATATTTT | CASSASWNTIYF
. | . | 15 | TRBJ2-7 | TRBV19 | TGTGCCAGTAGTATTAAATCGAGCTCGTGGGACGAGCAGTACTTC | CASSIKSSSWDEQYF
. | TRBD2 | 15 | TRBJ2-3 | TRBV4-2 | TGTGCCAGCAGCCAAGGACTAGCGGCCACAGATACGCAGTATTTT | CASSQGLAATDTQYF
. | . | 13 | TRBJ1-1 | TRBV27 | TGTGCCAGTGGGGCAGGTCCGATAGCTGAAGCTTTCTTT | CASGAGPIAEAFF
. | . | 14 | TRBJ1-1 | TRBV19 | TGTGCCAGTAGTTCAACAGGGTCGAACACTGAAGCTTTCTTT | CASSSTGSNTEAFF
. | . | 19 | TRBJ2-2 | TRBV2 | TGTGCCAGCAGTGAAAATCCGGGACCGACTATCCCCCACACCGGGGAGCTGTTTTTT | CASSENPGPTIPHTGELFF
. | . | 13 | TRBJ2-7 | TRBV27 | TGTGCCAGCAGTACACAGGGCCCCTACGAGCAGTACTTC | CASSTQGPYEQYF
. | TRBD2 | 17 | TRBJ2-7 | TRBV19 | TGTGCCAGTAGTATCGGGACTAGCGGTAGGTTGGGGGACGAGCAGTACTTC | CASSIGTSGRLGDEQYF
. | . | 19 | TRBJ2-2 | TRBV4-1 | TGCGCCAGCAGCCAAGAGGGGTTAGCACTGGACTCTAACACCGGGGAGCTGTTTTTT | CASSQEGLALDSNTGELFF
. | . | 15 | TRBJ1-1 | TRBV19 | TGTGCCAGTAGTCCGGGGGGGGACGGTCCCTTTGAAGCTTTCTTT | CASSPGGDGPFEAFF
. | TRBD1 | 16 | TRBJ1-5 | TRBV19 | TGTGCCAGTAGTGGAATGAGGGGGCGTGATGGTCAGCCCCAGCATTTT | CASSGMRGRDGQPQHF
. | TRBD1 | 16 | TRBJ2-1 | TRBV27 | TGTGCCAGCAGTTTCACTGTGGACAGGGTCTACAATGAGCAGTTCTTC | CASSFTVDRVYNEQFF
. | . | 16 | TRBJ1-5 | TRBV19 | TGTGCCAGTAGTATACCGGGGGGACAAAGCAATCAGCCCCAGCATTTT | CASSIPGGQSNQPQHF
once | TRBD2 | 15 | TRBJ2-2 | TRBV13 | TGTGCCAGCAGCTTAGTAGCGGGCCCCCCCGGGGAGCTGTTTTTT | CASSLVAGPPGELFF
. | . | 13 | TRBJ2-7 | TRBV7-8 | TGTGCCAGCGGCGTGGACTCCTACTACGAGCAGTACTTC | CASGVDSYYEQYF
. | TRBD1 | 15 | TRBJ2-2 | TRBV19 | TGTGCCAGTAGTCCCTTACAGGGGGAAGGTGGGGAGCTGTTTTTT | CASSPLQGEGGELFF
. | TRBD1 | 14 | TRBJ2-7 | TRBV27 | TGTGCCAGCAGTCTCGGGACAGGGTCCTACGAGCAGTACTTC | CASSLGTGSYEQYF
. | . | 13 | TRBJ2-7 | TRBV28 | TGTGCCAGCACCAAGGATCCCTCCTACGAGCAGTACTTC | CASTKDPSYEQYF
. | TRBD1 | 16 | TRBJ2-7 | TRBV7-9 | TGTGCCAGCAGCTCCGCCCCCCGACAGGGGAAGCACGAGCAGTACTTC | CASSSAPRQGKHEQYF
once | . | 12 | TRBJ2-5 | TRBV28 | TGTGCCAGCAAAGGGCAGGGAGAGACCCAGTACTTC | CASKGQGETQYF